Each of the 23 T cell receptor beta chains below was sequenced from the same sample in a study of T cells in Graves' hyperthyroidism and ophthalmopathy. Template material for amplifying TCR beta CDR3 regions consisted of RNA transcripts. Researchers ran a first-round RT-PCR on the TCR CDR3 using the HTBI primer set. A single record per CDR3 protein comes from TCRdb applying MiXCR to the multiplex PCR reads. This table has some 270,000 distinct CDR3 sequences, about an eighth appearing once. The source material was blood. All receptors derive from a woman under 40 with Graves' hyperthyroidism that later progressed to Graves' ophthalmopathy.

The table lists this clonotype with many counts. CDR3 sequence reads: CSATGYRYNEQFF. In nucleotides, the CDR3 is TGCAGTGCCACAGGGTACCGTTACAATGAGCAGTTCTTC. V and J are TRBV20-1 and TRBJ2-1; perhaps TRBD1 as D (6 bases). Germline V gives CDR1 DFQATT, CDR2 SNEGSKA (reference sequence). Trimming left V 6 bases short and J 4 bases short, with 13 bases between. The CDR3 contains 13 residues.

This clonotype was observed many times. This chain uses TRBV12-3 or TRBV12-4 with TRBJ1-2, with no clear D. The V end was cut by 7 bases, the J end by 3 bases, with 9 bases between. This CDR3 is built from 12 residues. The CDR3 spells CASTQAHYGYTF. The CDR3 DNA reads as TGTGCCAGCACGCAGGCGCACTATGGCTACACCTTC.

The chain carries TRBV18 and TRBJ1-1; 9 nucleotides align to TRBD1. CDR3 length: 13 amino acids. Germline CDR1 is KGHSH and CDR2 is LQKENI. V was clipped by 6 bases and J by 6 bases; unmatched bases: 5. The CDR3 loop reads CASSLDRGAEAFF. Written as DNA, the CDR3 is TGTGCCAGCTCGTTAGACAGGGGGGCTGAAGCTTTCTTT.

This clonotype was seen ten or more times. The J gene is TRBJ2-1, the V gene TRBV13; TRBD1 agrees at 8 bases. Germline V lookup: CDR1 PRHDT, CDR2 FYEKMQ (reference sequence). The CDR3 has 15 amino acids. V lost 4 bases to trimming and J lost 9 bases; unmatched junction nucleotides: 11. CDR3 DNA sequence: TGTGCCAGCAGCTCTAGGACAGGGCCTCGGCCTGAGCAGTTCTTC. Encoded protein: CASSSRTGPRPEQFF.

The sample holds a few counts of this clonotype. The chain is built from TRBV9 and TRBJ2-7, with TRBD1 matching 7 bases. V shed 0 bases and J 2 bases; nucleotides not matched to a gene: 5. Germline CDR1 SGDLS, CDR2 YYNGEE. The CDR3 spans 15 residues. The CDR3 is CASSVEKGGTYEQYF. The CDR3 DNA is TGTGCCAGCAGCGTAGAGAAAGGGGGCACCTACGAGCAGTACTTC.

Many counts were recorded for this clonotype. The chain has TRBV3-1 and TRBJ2-1, with 12 bases identical to TRBD2. Trimming took 1 base from V and 6 from J; bases not matched to a gene: 7. CDR3 length equals 17 residues. Germline-derived CDR1 and CDR2 are LGHDT and YNNKEL (reference sequence). DNA for the CDR3: TGTGCCAGCAGCCAAGGGTCCCTAGCGGGAGGGGGCAATGAGCAGTTCTTC. This translates into CASSQGSLAGGGNEQFF.

This clonotype has at least ten counts. The chain couples TRBV20-1 to TRBJ2-7; D remains unclear. In germline, CDR1 is DFQATT, CDR2 SNEGSKA (reference sequence). V lost 6 bases and J lost 5, with 14 bases in between. The CDR3 extends over 12 amino acids. The CDR3 here is CSATGGQHEQYF. The CDR3 DNA reads TGCAGTGCAACGGGCGGTCAGCACGAGCAGTACTTC.

This clonotype was seen repeatedly, ten times or more. V usage is TRBV28 and J usage is TRBJ2-2, with D hard to call. V lost 5 bases and J 5 bases, leaving 12 bases between the germline ends. Looked up from germline, CDR1 is MDHEN and CDR2 is SYDVKM. This CDR3 has 14 residues. The CDR3 protein is CASSPPRKTGELFF. The CDR3 coding sequence is TGTGCCAGCAGTCCTCCTAGGAAGACCGGGGAGCTGTTTTTT.

This clonotype was counted many times. The chain has TRBV6-2 or TRBV6-3 and TRBJ2-1; 9 bases are a match to TRBD2. V lost 8 bases to trimming and J lost 10 bases; unmatched junction nucleotides: 9. Germline CDR1 MNHEY, CDR2 SVGEGT. The length of the CDR3 is 13 residues. The DNA of the CDR3 is TGTGCCAGCGCACCTAGCGGGATCTTGGAGCAGTTCTTC. It is translated as CASAPSGILEQFF.

The rearrangement links TRBV9 to TRBJ2-7; D is unresolved. The CDR3 contains 12 residues. Germline loops: CDR1 SGDLS, CDR2 YYNGEE. Trimming left V 4 bases short and J 6 bases short, with 11 bases between. The CDR3 sequence: CASSPRLPEQYF. The CDR3 DNA reads TGTGCCAGCAGCCCGAGATTGCCCGAGCAGTACTTC.

This clonotype was seen many times. The rearrangement links TRBV18 to TRBJ2-7; 9 nucleotides agree with TRBD1. Per germline, CDR1 KGHSH and CDR2 LQKENI. Trimming cost V 0 bases and J 1 base; bases outside gene matches: 1. The CDR3 extends over 15 amino acids. CDR3 DNA sequence: TGTGCCAGCTCACCACCTGGGACAGGGTCCTACGAGCAGTACTTC. The encoded protein is CASSPPGTGSYEQYF.

The CDR3: CSVEDRDVARWFF. The CDR3 region has the DNA TGCAGCGTTGAAGATCGCGACGTAGCTCGTTGGTTCTTC. The V gene is TRBV29-1, the J gene TRBJ2-1; D gene unclear. Trimming took 0 bases from V and 15 from J, leaving 18 bases between them. The CDR3 runs to 13 residues. The V gene's germline CDR1 is SQVTM and CDR2 ANQGSEA.

There are many counts of this clonotype. The chain links TRBV3-1 to TRBJ1-1, with 10 bases fitting TRBD1. Trimming took 7 bases from V and 3 from J; bases not matched to a gene: 2. Germline V CDR1 and CDR2: LGHDT, YNNKEL (reference sequence). CDR3 length equals 13 residues. CDR3 region: CASTDRGDTEAFF. For the CDR3, the DNA is TGTGCCAGCACGGACAGGGGGGACACTGAAGCTTTCTTT.

A note on this clonotype: A much larger clonotype is one base distant, so this may be a read error. The chain combines TRBV6-2 or TRBV6-3 with TRBJ2-7, with 10 bases fitting TRBD2. The germline V gene has CDR1 MNHEY and CDR2 SVGEGT. The CDR3 length is 15 residues. The V and J ends lost 4 bases and 3 bases, in that order; junction bases with no gene match: 6. In nucleotides, the CDR3 is TGTGCCAGCAGTTGCGGGGCTAGCGGGAGCTACGAGCAGTACTTC. Protein sequence: CASSCGASGSYEQYF.

In this sample, this clonotype turned up a few times. The chain has TRBV19 and TRBJ2-2; 9 bases align to TRBD1. The ends lost 4 bases at V and 2 bases at J; junction bases unmatched: 5. Germline V lookup: CDR1 LNHDA, CDR2 SQIVND (reference sequence). The CDR3 covers 16 residues. Written as DNA, the CDR3 is TGTGCCAGTAGTACACCGGGACAGGGTAACACCGGGGAGCTGTTTTTT. Protein sequence: CASSTPGQGNTGELFF.

This clonotype was observed a handful of times. This sequence joins TRBV4-1 and TRBJ1-3, with D possibly being TRBD1 (5 bases). V was clipped by 1 base and J by 4 bases, with 11 bases between them. The CDR3 length is 15 residues. Germline V gene data show CDR1 as MGHRA and CDR2 as YSYEKL. CDR3 sequence: CASSQGGARGNTIYF. CDR3 nucleotide sequence: TGCGCCAGCAGCCAAGGAGGGGCAAGGGGAAACACCATATATTTT.

This clonotype appeared many times. The gene calls are TRBV5-6 and TRBJ2-5; TRBD2 agrees at 11 bases. This CDR3 has 18 residues. Germline CDR1 is SGHDT and CDR2 is YYEEEE. The V segment lost 3 bases and the J segment 5 bases; nucleotides outside the gene matches: 15. In DNA, the CDR3 is TGTGCCAGCAGCTCCGGGGGGCTAGCGGGAGGATGGTGGGAGACCCAGTACTTC. It is translated as CASSSGGLAGGWWETQYF. Combining the CDR3 with reference TRBV5-6 and TRBJ2-5 gives the whole variable domain DAGVTQSPTHLIKTRGQQVTLRCSPKSGHDTVSWYQQALGQGPQFIFQYYEEEERQRGNFPDRFSGHQFPNYSSELNVNALLLGDSALYLCASSSGGLAGGWWETQYFGPGTRLLVL.

V is TRBV12-3 or TRBV12-4 and J is TRBJ2-5; TRBD1 might be the D (5 bases). This CDR3 has 16 amino acids. Trimming stripped 1 base from V and 1 base from J, with 13 bases between. CDR3 protein: CASSLEGLGLQETQYF. As DNA, the CDR3 is TGTGCCAGCAGTTTAGAGGGGCTGGGGCTCCAAGAGACCCAGTACTTC.

The sample holds many counts of this clonotype. The chain recombines TRBV2 with TRBJ1-5; unclear D gene. V shed 0 bases and J shed 3 bases, with 3 bases lying between them. CDR3 size: 13 residues. Germline V gene lookup returns CDR1 SNHLY and CDR2 FYNNEI. This CDR3 is CASSEAPNQPQHF. DNA for the CDR3: TGTGCCAGCAGTGAAGCCCCCAATCAGCCCCAGCATTTT.

The rearrangement links TRBV7-8 to TRBJ1-2; weak D call: TRBD1 (5 bases). Germline CDR1 is SGHVS and CDR2 is FQNEAQ. V was shortened by 3 bases and J by 2 bases, with 13 bases between the two germline ends. There are 15 residues in the CDR3. This CDR3 reads CASSFVARENYGYTF. The CDR3 region has the DNA TGTGCCAGCAGCTTTGTTGCCAGGGAAAACTATGGCTACACCTTC.

This clonotype appeared many times. The CDR3 region is CASSLMDRASEKLFF. The CDR3 nucleotides are TGCGCCAGCAGCTTGATGGACAGGGCGTCCGAAAAACTGTTTTTT. J is TRBJ1-4 and V is TRBV5-1; 8 positions match TRBD1. The V segment lost 1 base and the J segment 8 bases; nucleotides outside the gene matches: 7. CDR1 and CDR2 (germline): SGHRS, YFSETQ. The CDR3 sequence is 15 residues long.

CDR3 in amino acids: CASSRLAGDNEQFF. The CDR3, as DNA: TGTGCCAGCAGCAGACTAGCGGGAGACAATGAGCAGTTCTTC. J is TRBJ2-1 and V is TRBV4-2; TRBD2 aligns across 12 bases. The CDR3 loop spans 14 amino acids. CDR1 is LGHNA, CDR2 YNFKEQ, per germline. The V and J ends lost 5 bases and 5 bases, in that order; junction bases with no gene match: 1.

A few counts support this clonotype. The rearrangement links TRBV12-3 or TRBV12-4 to TRBJ2-3; 13 bases line up with TRBD2. The CDR3 is made up of 17 amino acids. Trimming took 1 base from V and 6 from J; bases not matched to a gene: 7. The CDR3 DNA sequence: TGTGCCAGCAGTTTAGGGACTAGCGGGAGTGGGTGGGATACGCAGTATTTT. Its translation: CASSLGTSGSGWDTQYF.